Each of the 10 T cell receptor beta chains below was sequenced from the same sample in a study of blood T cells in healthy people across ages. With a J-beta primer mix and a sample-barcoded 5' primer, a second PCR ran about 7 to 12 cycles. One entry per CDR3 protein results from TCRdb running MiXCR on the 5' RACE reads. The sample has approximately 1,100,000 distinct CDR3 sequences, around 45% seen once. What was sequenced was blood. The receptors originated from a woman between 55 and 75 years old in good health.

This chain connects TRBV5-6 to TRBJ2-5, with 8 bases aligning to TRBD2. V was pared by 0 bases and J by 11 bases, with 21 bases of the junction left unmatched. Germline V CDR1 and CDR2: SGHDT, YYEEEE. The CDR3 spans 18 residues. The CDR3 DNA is TGTGCCAGCAGCTTGGCTGGGGGCGGCAGCGGGAGCACAGATACGCAGTACTTC. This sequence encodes CASSLAGGGSGSTDTQYF.

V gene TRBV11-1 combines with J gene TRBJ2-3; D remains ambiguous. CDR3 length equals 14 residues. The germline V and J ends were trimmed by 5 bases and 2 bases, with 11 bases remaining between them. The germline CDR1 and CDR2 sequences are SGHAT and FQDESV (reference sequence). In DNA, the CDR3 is TGTGCCAGCAGCCTACCACATAACACAGATACGCAGTATTTT. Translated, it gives CASSLPHNTDTQYF.

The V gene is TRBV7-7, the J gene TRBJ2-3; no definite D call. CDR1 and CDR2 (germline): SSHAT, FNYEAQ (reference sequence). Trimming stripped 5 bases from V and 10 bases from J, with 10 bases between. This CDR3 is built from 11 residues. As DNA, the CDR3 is TGTGCCAGCAGCAAGATTGGTTCGCAGTATTTT. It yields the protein CASSKIGSQYF.

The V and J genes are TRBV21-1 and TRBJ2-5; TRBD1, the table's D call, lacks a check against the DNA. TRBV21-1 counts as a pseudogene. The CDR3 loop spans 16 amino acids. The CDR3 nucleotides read TGTGCCAGCAGCAAAGAGAGTTTAGGGGGCCAAGAGACCCAGTACTTC. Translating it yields CASSKESLGGQETQYF.

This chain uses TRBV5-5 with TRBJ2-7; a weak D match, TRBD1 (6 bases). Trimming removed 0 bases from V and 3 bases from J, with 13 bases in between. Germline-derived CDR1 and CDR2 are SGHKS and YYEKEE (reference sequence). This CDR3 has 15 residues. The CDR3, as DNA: TGTGCCAGCAGCTTGGGTGGGACAAATAACTACGAGCAGTACTTC. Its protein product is CASSLGGTNNYEQYF.

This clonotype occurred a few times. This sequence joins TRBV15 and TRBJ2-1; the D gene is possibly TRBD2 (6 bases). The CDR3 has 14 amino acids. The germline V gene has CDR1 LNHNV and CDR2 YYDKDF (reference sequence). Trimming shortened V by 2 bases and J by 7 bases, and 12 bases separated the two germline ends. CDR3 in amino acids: CATSRSGTGNEQFF. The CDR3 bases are TGTGCCACCAGCAGAAGTGGGACTGGAAATGAGCAGTTCTTC.

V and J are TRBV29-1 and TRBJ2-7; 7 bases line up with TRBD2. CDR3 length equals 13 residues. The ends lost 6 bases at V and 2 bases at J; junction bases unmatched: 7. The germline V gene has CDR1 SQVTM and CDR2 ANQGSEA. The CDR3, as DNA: TGCAGCGTCCCCATAGCGGGCACCTACGAGCAGTACTTC. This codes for CSVPIAGTYEQYF.

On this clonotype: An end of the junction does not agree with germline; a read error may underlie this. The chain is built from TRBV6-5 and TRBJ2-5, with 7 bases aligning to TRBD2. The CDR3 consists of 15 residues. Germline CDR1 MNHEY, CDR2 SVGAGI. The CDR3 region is CASSYSGGGEETRYF. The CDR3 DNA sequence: TGTGCCAGCAGTTACTCTGGCGGGGGTGAAGAGACCCGGTACTTC.

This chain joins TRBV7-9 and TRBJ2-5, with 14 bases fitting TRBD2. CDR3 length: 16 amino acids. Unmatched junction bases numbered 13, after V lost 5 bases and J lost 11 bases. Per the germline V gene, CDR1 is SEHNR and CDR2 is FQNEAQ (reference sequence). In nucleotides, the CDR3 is TGTGCCAGCAGCCCGAGACTAGCGGGAGGGATTCATGAGCAGTACTTC. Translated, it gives CASSPRLAGGIHEQYF.

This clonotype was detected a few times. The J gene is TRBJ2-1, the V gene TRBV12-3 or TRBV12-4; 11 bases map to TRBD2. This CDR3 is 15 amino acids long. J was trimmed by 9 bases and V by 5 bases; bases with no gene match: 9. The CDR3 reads CASSQIAGGVGEQFF. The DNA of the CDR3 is TGTGCCAGCAGTCAAATAGCGGGAGGGGTGGGTGAGCAGTTCTTC.